A single sample gave rise to the 2 T cell receptor beta chains below, sequenced in a study of shared clonotypes between healthy human individuals. The data were produced by immunoSEQ multiplex PCR, yet TCRdb's version contains in-frame clones alone and is incomplete. The sample carries 2 million to 2.5 million clones, approximately 95% recorded once. The specimen sequenced was naive CD4+ T cells sorted from blood. Described subset: CD45RA+ positively selected. These receptors came from a man aged 18 to 35 in good health.

The chain employs TRBV28 and TRBJ2-7; 7 bases agree with TRBD2. This CDR3 is built from 14 residues. Germline trimming cut 3 bases from V and 5 bases from J; bases unmatched to any gene: 7. Germline V lookup: CDR1 MDHEN, CDR2 SYDVKM. The CDR3 DNA follows: TGTGCCAGCAGTTTTGGGGGGGATCTCCACGAGCAGTACTTC. Translating it yields CASSFGGDLHEQYF.

The rearrangement links TRBV28 to TRBJ1-3; D possibly corresponds to TRBD1 (6 bases). Germline CDR1 MDHEN, CDR2 SYDVKM. This CDR3 comprises 15 residues. V dropped 4 bases and J dropped 2 bases, with 12 bases sitting between them. For the CDR3, the DNA is TGTGCCAGCAGTTGGCGCGACAGGCCTGGAAACACCATATATTTT. It encodes CASSWRDRPGNTIYF.